Here is one T cell receptor (beta chain) with its context. This receptor's antigen is unknown. The record has no base qualities; no much larger clone is one base away. The record originates from a study of Ad26.COV2.S vaccination and SARS-CoV-2 variants (dated by TCRdb to the early 2020s). About the study as a whole: Vaccine-arm donors came from COV1001, a multicentre, randomized, double-blind, placebo-controlled phase I-IIa trial of Ad26.COV2.S in healthy adults. The specificity and breadth of SARS-CoV-2-reactive T cell receptors after Ad26.COV2.S vaccination were assessed by TCRbeta repertoire sequencing. Trial participants were randomized into five groups of five, in which low-dose or high-dose Ad26.COV2.S was given once or twice, or placebo was given on both occasions. Dosing of Ad26.COV2.S was intramuscular, at either 5x10^10 or 1x10^11 viral particles, delivered as one shot or as two shots spaced 56 days apart. Investigators remained blinded to trial group allocation during experiments and outcome assessment. A total of 32 samples were included in the TCR-sequenced set, comprising roughly 20 Ad26.COV2.S vaccine recipients, 5 placebo recipients and 8 SARS-CoV-2 convalescent individuals. Results the study describes overall, beyond this receptor: According to the authors, total T cell responses may have been underestimated by the TCR breadth and depth analyses. Comparing responses between vaccine doses or regimens was not something the study was powered to do. After vaccination, substantial breadth of spike-specific CD8+ and CD4+ T cell responses was reported. Non-spike TCR breadth was comparable between vaccine and placebo recipients, consistent with the vaccine containing only spike. Ad26.COV2.S recipients had higher spike-specific TCR breadth than placebo recipients (P = 0.0014).

TCRbeta CDR3 regions were sequenced with the immunoSEQ Assay. After extraction, genomic DNA underwent amplification by bias-controlled multiplex PCR, followed by high-throughput sequencing. In the original analysis: To quantify the absolute abundance of every unique TCRbeta CDR3 region, sequences were collapsed and filtered. T cell fraction was estimated by normalizing TCRbeta template counts to usable DNA, which was measured by amplifying reference genes present in all nucleated cells. Repertoire TCRs were annotated as SARS-CoV-2-specific when V gene, CDR3 amino acid sequence and J gene were exactly matched to a known reactive TCR set. MIRA supplied the reference SARS-CoV-2 TCR set, which was filtered for enrichment in COVID-19-positive ImmuneCODE repertoires so that public or cross-reactive TCRs were removed. Drawing on the MIRA antigens, annotated TCRs were analysed further at the level of specific ORF or position within ORF. Depth was the summed frequency of annotated unique rearrangements, while breadth was defined as annotated unique rearrangements over total unique productive rearrangements. Two-sided Wilcoxon rank-sum tests were applied when comparing TCR breadth between groups. TCRdb stores this immuneACCESS table with in-frame sequences only. Part of the clones is absent; in the studies checked, under half of the shortfall reflects unresolved V genes, and no reason is known for the rest. That table gives V, J and clone size, and the DNA gave D and trimming. For this sample the table gives a few hundred thousand clones, of which 92% were detected only once. The ten largest clones represent around 1.7% of the sample.

The CDR3 sequence holds 15 residues, the cysteine and phenylalanine included. CDR3 DNA only is kept here, 45 bases in frame from base 1. CDR1 and CDR2, per the germline V gene, are SGHTA and FQGNSA. Trimming removed 5 bases from V and 6 bases from J; the gene matches leave 11 bases unexplained. Taken with the paper, the label for treatment or condition translates to: 15 to 20 received Ad26.COV2.S at low or high dose, single or two shots; about 5 received placebo; per-sample allocation not given. Repertoires of vaccine and placebo recipients were sequenced from samples collected on day 63 after the first injection. Between 29 July and 7 August 2020, Cohort 1b enrolled 25 adults aged 18-55 years at one site in Boston, USA. Ad26.COV2.S consisted of a replication-incompetent adenovirus type 26 vector by which a prefusion-stabilized SARS-CoV-2 spike protein from the original Wuhan strain was expressed.

The source is a person between 18 and 65 years old who received the Ad26.COV2.S COVID-19 vaccine or a placebo. Here the chain combines TRBV7-2 and TRBJ2-5, with TRBD2 matching 8 junction bases. Sequences were derived from peripheral blood, sampled in a trial of Ad26.COV2.S vaccine versus placebo. The CDR3 protein sequence reads: CASSPPGLVGKTQYF. The nucleotide sequence reads as follows: TGTGCCAGCAGCCCCCCGGGACTAGTGGGGAAGACCCAGTACTTC.